Each of the 22 T cell receptor beta chains below was sequenced from the same sample in a study of OX40 agonist ivuxolimab in advanced cancers. Using immunoSEQ multiplex PCR, the repertoire was profiled, and TCRdb retains in-frame clones only, with some absent. The sample lists tens of thousands of clones; roughly 87% were seen once. Sequenced material: CD4+ or CD8+ T cells sorted from blood, taken in a trial of the OX40 agonist ivuxolimab. Every receptor here comes from an adult with an advanced solid tumor such as melanoma, head and neck, liver or kidney cancer.

V is TRBV28 and J is TRBJ1-2; 7 positions match TRBD1. After removal of 4 bases from V and 8 bases from J, the junction contained 7 bases not matched to a gene. The CDR3 contains 13 residues. Germline loops: CDR1 MDHEN, CDR2 SYDVKM. The CDR3 reads CASSSTGSPGYTF. CDR3 DNA: TGTGCCAGCAGTTCGACAGGGAGCCCCGGCTACACCTTC.

The chain links TRBV6-5 to TRBJ1-3; maybe TRBD1 (6 bases). The germline V gene encodes CDR1 MNHEY and CDR2 SVGAGI. V dropped 6 bases and J dropped 4 bases, with 13 bases sitting between them. This CDR3 is 14 amino acids long. The chain's CDR3 is CASRAGGPGNTIYF. The CDR3 region has the DNA TGTGCCAGCAGAGCCGGGGGGCCAGGAAACACCATATATTTT.

The V call is TRBV7-3, the J call TRBJ1-1, with D unresolved. CDR3 length: 15 amino acids. Germline lookup yields CDR1 SGHTA and CDR2 FQGTGA. The V end was cut by 2 bases, the J end by 2 bases, with 12 bases between. This CDR3 reads CASSLFPGTNTEAFF. The DNA for the CDR3 is TGTGCCAGCAGCTTATTTCCAGGCACTAACACTGAAGCTTTCTTT.

The chain uses TRBV6-5 and TRBJ1-5, with TRBD1 identical over 7 bases. Germline CDR1 MNHEY, CDR2 SVGAGI. CDR3 length equals 13 residues. Trimming at V came to 4 bases and at J to 5 bases, leaving 2 bases not matched to a gene. The CDR3 region has the DNA TGTGCCAGCAGTTTGGACAGGTATCAGCCCCAGCATTTT. This encodes CASSLDRYQPQHF.

This chain connects TRBV27 to TRBJ2-7; D possibly corresponds to TRBD2 (6 bases). The CDR3 length is 14 residues. V gave up 3 bases and J gave up 3 bases, with 12 bases separating them. Germline CDR1 MNHEY, CDR2 SMNVEV (reference sequence). CDR3 sequence reads: CASSFRRGVYEQYF. CDR3 sequence (DNA): TGTGCCAGCAGTTTCCGGCGGGGAGTCTACGAGCAGTACTTC.

The chain employs TRBV7-2 and TRBJ2-5; 8 bases map to TRBD2. The germline V gene has CDR1 SGHTA and CDR2 FQGNSA. The CDR3 sequence is 15 residues long. The V segment lost 1 base and the J segment 6 bases; nucleotides outside the gene matches: 7. In DNA, the CDR3 is TGTGCCAGCAGCTTAGGCGGGGGGTCCAAGAAGACCCAGTACTTC. It encodes CASSLGGGSKKTQYF.

V is TRBV30 and J is TRBJ1-2; 8 nucleotides line up with TRBD1. The V gene's germline CDR1 is GTSNPN and CDR2 SVGIG (reference sequence). The trim removed 0 bases at V and 8 bases at J, leaving 14 bases unmatched. The CDR3 sequence is 16 residues long. CDR3 bases: TGTGCCTGGAGTGTAAAATCTGGACAGGGAAATCGGGGCTACACCTTC. It translates to CAWSVKSGQGNRGYTF.

The V and J genes are TRBV28 and TRBJ1-4, with 7 bases that match TRBD1. This CDR3 region has 15 residues. Germline CDR1 and CDR2: MDHEN and SYDVKM. V dropped 4 bases and J dropped 4; count of bases not matched to a gene: 6. CDR3 nucleotides: TGTGCCAGCAGTTCTACAGGGGCTGGTAATGAAAAACTGTTTTTT. Encoded protein: CASSSTGAGNEKLFF.

V gene TRBV6-5 combines with J gene TRBJ1-3; D is uncertain. V dropped 5 bases and J dropped 0 bases, with 8 bases sitting between them. The germline CDR1 and CDR2 sequences are MNHEY and SVGAGI. The CDR3 consists of 14 residues. CDR3 coding DNA: TGTGCCAGCAGTGGGCGTTCCTCTGGAAACACCATATATTTT. This gives the protein CASSGRSSGNTIYF.

The genes are TRBV19 and TRBJ1-1; D perhaps matches TRBD1 (5 bases). CDR1 LNHDA and CDR2 SQIVND come from the germline V gene (reference sequence). Deletions cut 3 bases from V and 3 bases from J, with 11 bases between. The CDR3 contains 14 residues. The CDR3 DNA reads TGTGCCAGTAGTATTAGGGGAATGCACACTGAAGCTTTCTTT. Residues: CASSIRGMHTEAFF.

This clone was counted a single time. The chain uses TRBV28 and TRBJ1-6; 9 bases fit TRBD1. J gave up 7 bases and V 6 bases, and 4 bases lay outside the gene matches. CDR1 and CDR2 (germline): MDHEN, SYDVKM. CDR3 length: 14 residues. In nucleotides, the CDR3 is TGTGCCAGCAGCTTGGGACAGGGAAATTCACCCCTCCACTTT. This codes for CASSLGQGNSPLHF. The full variable domain, with the rest looked up from reference TRBV28 and TRBJ1-6, is DVKVTQSSRYLVKRTGEKVFLECVQDMDHENMFWYRQDPGLGLRLIYFSYDVKMKEKGDIPEGYSVSREKKERFSLILESASTNQTSMYLCASSLGQGNSPLHFGNGTRLTVT.

This chain joins TRBV28 and TRBJ2-5; 10 bases are shared with TRBD1. V lost 5 bases, J lost 4 bases, and 4 bases stayed unmatched. The CDR3 contains 14 residues. The germline CDR1 and CDR2 sequences are MDHEN and SYDVKM. The CDR3 here is CASSPGQGVETQYF. In DNA form, the CDR3 reads TGTGCCAGCAGTCCCGGACAGGGGGTAGAGACCCAGTACTTC.

This chain uses TRBV30 with TRBJ2-3; 8 bases are a match to TRBD1. CDR1 GTSNPN and CDR2 SVGIG come from the germline V gene (reference sequence). Trimming cost V 5 bases and J 3 bases; bases outside gene matches: 4. The CDR3 covers 13 residues. The CDR3: CAWDRGSTDTQYF. The CDR3 DNA reads TGTGCCTGGGACAGGGGATCGACAGATACGCAGTATTTT. The full variable domain, its missing parts supplied by reference TRBV30 and TRBJ2-3, is SQTIHQWPATLVQPVGSPLSLECTVEGTSNPNLYWYRQAAGRGLQLLFYSVGIGQISSEVPQNLSASRPQDRQFILSSKKLLLSDSGFYLCAWDRGSTDTQYFGPGTRLTVL.

The chain has TRBV27 and TRBJ2-2; TRBD2 matches 9 bases. V lost 0 bases and J lost 4; bases outside the gene matches: 6. Germline CDR1 reads MNHEY; CDR2 reads SMNVEV (reference sequence). CDR3 size: 17 residues. The chain's CDR3 is CASSLSRLAGITGELFF. The CDR3 nucleotides are TGTGCCAGCAGTTTATCGCGGCTAGCGGGGATCACCGGGGAGCTGTTTTTT.

This clone was seen once. The chain recombines TRBV30 with TRBJ1-1; 7 bases are shared with TRBD1. There are 13 residues in the CDR3. In germline, CDR1 is GTSNPN, CDR2 SVGIG (reference sequence). Trimming took 5 bases from V and 9 from J; bases not matched to a gene: 12. The CDR3, as DNA: TGTGCCTGGGGTCCGGGACAGAATCGCCAAGCTTTCTTT. This gives the protein CAWGPGQNRQAFF.

The CDR3 coding sequence is TGTGCCTGGACAAAGGGACGACAGGGCATTCAGCCCCAGCATTTT. It translates to CAWTKGRQGIQPQHF. V and J are TRBV30 and TRBJ1-5, with 7 bases identical to TRBD1. CDR1 and CDR2 from the germline V gene are GTSNPN and SVGIG (reference sequence). After removal of 4 bases from V and 6 bases from J, the junction contained 12 bases not matched to a gene. This CDR3 has 15 residues.

This clone has more than one count but fewer than ten. The chain has TRBV10-3 and TRBJ1-6, with 7 bases matching TRBD1. The CDR3 has 13 amino acids. Germline V gene sequence: CDR1 ENHRY, CDR2 SYGVKD. The trim removed 10 bases at V and 10 bases at J, leaving 10 bases unmatched. CDR3 region: CATQQGLDSPLHF. As DNA, the CDR3 is TGTGCCACCCAACAGGGGTTAGACTCACCCCTCCACTTT.

The CDR3 DNA is TGTGCCAGCAGCTTGGAAATACAGGGAAGAAACTACTACGAGCAGTACTTC. Protein product: CASSLEIQGRNYYEQYF. The gene calls are TRBV5-5 and TRBJ2-7, with D perhaps TRBD1 (6 bases). Deletions cut 0 bases from V and 3 bases from J, with 19 bases between. The CDR3 length is 17 residues. Germline lookup yields CDR1 SGHKS and CDR2 YYEKEE (reference sequence).

This clone came up a few times. The V call is TRBV7-9, the J call TRBJ2-1, with D perhaps given as TRBD1 or TRBD2 (5 bases each). Germline assignment: CDR1 SEHNR and CDR2 FQNEAQ (reference sequence). The V gene lost 1 base and the J gene lost 6 bases, with 22 bases spanning the gap. This CDR3 has 18 amino acids. This CDR3 reads CASSLGVGVDPGGNEQFF. The DNA for the CDR3 is TGTGCCAGCAGCTTAGGTGTCGGTGTAGACCCTGGGGGCAATGAGCAGTTCTTC.

This clone was found a few times. The chain joins TRBV10-1 to TRBJ2-7; 8 bases are shared with TRBD1. Germline CDR1 reads WNHNN; CDR2 reads SYGVQD (reference sequence). CDR3 size: 17 residues. J was trimmed by 4 bases and V by 4 bases; bases with no gene match: 15. CDR3 region: CASSGFRPGQAYYEQYF. The DNA for the CDR3 is TGCGCCAGCAGTGGGTTCCGTCCGGGACAGGCGTATTACGAGCAGTACTTC.

This clone appeared once. V gene TRBV27 combines with J gene TRBJ1-2; TRBD1 matches 10 bases. Looked up from germline, CDR1 is MNHEY and CDR2 is SMNVEV (reference sequence). J was trimmed by 5 bases and V by 6 bases; bases with no gene match: 6. There are 14 residues in the CDR3. The CDR3 DNA reads TGTGCCAGCAGAATGACAGGGGGCGATTATGGCTACACCTTC. Its protein product is CASRMTGGDYGYTF.

The rearrangement uses TRBV10-3 and TRBJ2-3, with D uncertain. Germline V gives CDR1 ENHRY, CDR2 SYGVKD. V shed 2 bases and J shed 1 base, with 7 bases lying between them. The CDR3 spans 14 residues. The CDR3 sequence is CAISEMAGTDTQYF. CDR3 nucleotides: TGTGCCATCAGTGAGATGGCTGGCACAGATACGCAGTATTTT.